Presented here are 28 T cell receptor beta chains from one specimen sequenced in a study of T cells in Graves' hyperthyroidism and ophthalmopathy. The TCR beta CDR3 regions underwent amplification using RNA transcripts as the source. The TCR CDR3 first-round RT-PCR relied on the HTBI primer set. TCRdb reprocessed the multiplex PCR reads via MiXCR and lists one record per CDR3 protein. Here the sample spans more than 350,000 distinct CDR3 sequences, around 14% being singletons. The specimen was blood. These receptors originate from a woman in her twenties or thirties with Graves' hyperthyroidism.

This clonotype has just a few counts. The genes are TRBV7-6 and TRBJ2-7; tentative D call: TRBD2 (5 bases). The germline V gene has CDR1 SGHVS and CDR2 FNYEAQ. The CDR3 is 14 residues long. With 3 bases removed from V and 6 bases from J, the gap between germline ends came to 15 bases. The CDR3 protein is CASSFSSGAGEQYF. The DNA of the CDR3 is TGTGCCAGCAGCTTTTCCAGCGGTGCAGGCGAGCAGTACTTC.

This clonotype was observed many times. The gene calls are TRBV6-1 and TRBJ1-5, with TRBD1 matching over 10 bases. This CDR3 contains 19 residues. After removal of 5 bases from V and 0 bases from J, the junction contained 13 bases not matched to a gene. From germline, CDR1 is MNHNS and CDR2 SASEGT. The CDR3 region has the DNA TGTGCCAGCAGTTCTTCCCTCGGGACAGGGGTCCATAGCAATCAGCCCCAGCATTTT. It codes for CASSSSLGTGVHSNQPQHF.

The chain combines TRBV6-1 with TRBJ1-4; D is unclear. Trimming left V 5 bases short and J 4 bases short, with 11 bases between. The germline V gene has CDR1 MNHNS and CDR2 SASEGT. The CDR3 totals 14 residues. This CDR3 is CASSLKGLNEKLFF. CDR3 DNA sequence: TGTGCCAGCAGTTTGAAAGGCCTTAATGAAAAACTGTTTTTT.

This clonotype was observed a handful of times. The genes are TRBV6-5 and TRBJ2-5, with a possible D match to TRBD2 (6 bases). The CDR3 totals 15 residues. Between the trimmed V and J ends, which lost 2 bases and 5 bases, there was a span of 15 bases. Germline V gene lookup returns CDR1 MNHEY and CDR2 SVGAGI. The CDR3 DNA reads TGTGCCAGCAGTTACCAACCCCGGGGGTCGGAGACCCAGTACTTC. Translation: CASSYQPRGSETQYF.

There are many counts of this clonotype. This chain links TRBV27 with TRBJ2-7; D is unresolved. Trimming shortened V by 4 bases and J by 3 bases, and 16 bases separated the two germline ends. This CDR3 spans 15 amino acids. Germline V gene sequence: CDR1 MNHEY, CDR2 SMNVEV (reference sequence). The CDR3 bases are TGTGCCAGCAGTTCCACGGACGGGCCGTTCTACGAGCAGTACTTC. Its translation is CASSSTDGPFYEQYF.

This clonotype appeared many times. The chain employs TRBV20-1 and TRBJ2-5; D call uncertain. CDR3 size: 11 residues. Germline assignment: CDR1 DFQATT and CDR2 SNEGSKA (reference sequence). Trimming cost V 4 bases and J 4 bases, with 7 bases left between them. The CDR3 coding sequence is TGCAGTGCTAATGGGCGAGAGACCCAGTACTTC. Residues: CSANGRETQYF.

This clonotype has only a few counts. V gene TRBV7-8 combines with J gene TRBJ1-2; TRBD1 matches at 7 bases. The CDR3 is 12 residues long. Germline CDR1 reads SGHVS; CDR2 reads FQNEAQ. V lost 5 bases and J lost 8; bases outside the gene matches: 5. The CDR3 DNA is TGTGCCAGCAGCGCGACAGGGTTCGGCTACACCTTC. Its protein is CASSATGFGYTF.

This clonotype has ten or more counts. V and J are TRBV14 and TRBJ2-1; no firm D call. V shed 1 base and J shed 0 bases, with 13 bases lying between them. The CDR3 is 17 amino acids. Per germline, CDR1 SGHDN and CDR2 FVKESK. CDR3 sequence: CASSQVWSSSSYNEQFF. The CDR3 nucleotides read TGTGCCAGCAGCCAAGTTTGGTCGTCCAGCTCCTACAATGAGCAGTTCTTC.

This clonotype was detected ten times or more. This chain links TRBV20-1 with TRBJ2-3; either TRBD1 or TRBD2 may supply D (5 bases each). Trimming shortened V by 3 bases and J by 0 bases, and 13 bases separated the two germline ends. CDR3 length: 15 amino acids. Germline CDR1 and CDR2: DFQATT and SNEGSKA (reference sequence). This chain's CDR3 is CSARTGTSSTDTQYF. In nucleotides, the CDR3 is TGCAGTGCTAGGACCGGGACGTCTAGCACAGATACGCAGTATTTT.

Ten or more counts support this clonotype. The J gene is TRBJ2-5, the V gene TRBV7-8, with TRBD1 as a possible D gene (6 bases). There are 13 residues in the CDR3. Trimming took 4 bases from V and 7 from J, leaving 13 bases between them. The germline gives CDR1 SGHVS, CDR2 FQNEAQ. In DNA, the CDR3 is TGTGCCAGCAGCTGGGACAAAGAAGGGACCCAGTACTTC. Translating gives CASSWDKEGTQYF.

The CDR3 nucleotides read TGTGCCAGCAGGCGAAGCCCTTCCGGGACAGGAAACTATGGCTACACCTTC. Translating gives CASRRSPSGTGNYGYTF. J is TRBJ1-2 and V is TRBV28, with 8 positions matching TRBD1. Germline loops: CDR1 MDHEN, CDR2 SYDVKM. V lost 6 bases and J lost 2; bases outside the gene matches: 14. The CDR3 is 17 residues long.

V is TRBV6-5 and J is TRBJ2-6; D remains ambiguous. Trimming shortened V by 1 base and J by 2 bases, and 9 bases separated the two germline ends. The germline V gene has CDR1 MNHEY and CDR2 SVGAGI. CDR3 length: 16 residues. The DNA of the CDR3 is TGTGCCAGCAGTTACTTCCGGGCGACTGGGGCCAACGTCCTGACTTTC. It yields the protein CASSYFRATGANVLTF.

The genes are TRBV12-3 or TRBV12-4 and TRBJ2-3; D assignment may be TRBD1 or TRBD2 (5 bases each). The CDR3 has 15 residues. V lost 2 bases, J lost 6 bases, and 15 bases lay in between. The CDR3 nucleotides read TGTGCCAGCAGTTTACTGAGTGGGGGAGCGGATACGCAGTATTTT. Translated, it gives CASSLLSGGADTQYF.

This clonotype occurred many times. As DNA, the CDR3 is TGTGCCAGCACAGGCCTAGCTGGGGCCAACGTCCTGACTTTC. Translating it yields CASTGLAGANVLTF. The rearrangement joins TRBV27 to TRBJ2-6; D is ambiguous. The germline V gene has CDR1 MNHEY and CDR2 SMNVEV (reference sequence). The V end lost 7 bases, the J end lost 2 bases, and 9 bases lay between the germline ends. The CDR3 covers 14 residues.

This clonotype has more than one count but fewer than ten. This chain uses TRBV9 with TRBJ1-3, with D possibly being TRBD1 (6 bases). V was clipped by 3 bases and J by 0 bases, with 10 bases between them. Germline assignment: CDR1 SGDLS and CDR2 YYNGEE. The CDR3 runs 15 residues. CDR3 sequence: CASSATGVSGNTIYF. The DNA for the CDR3 is TGTGCCAGCAGCGCGACAGGCGTCTCTGGAAACACCATATATTTT.

This chain links TRBV10-3 with TRBJ2-3; D possibly uses TRBD1 or TRBD2 (5 bases each). Germline loops: CDR1 ENHRY, CDR2 SYGVKD. The V end was cut by 7 bases, the J end by 4 bases, with 12 bases between. This CDR3 is 13 amino acids long. This CDR3 is CAIKLRDPDTQYF. CDR3 DNA sequence: TGTGCCATCAAGCTCAGGGACCCAGATACGCAGTATTTT.

This clonotype showed up many times. The rearrangement uses TRBV9 and TRBJ2-1; D is uncertain. The CDR3 runs to 13 residues. Trimming took off 0 bases at V and 7 bases at J, with 8 bases between the two ends. Germline V CDR1 and CDR2: SGDLS, YYNGEE. The CDR3 spells CASSVGGTNEQFF. The CDR3 DNA reads as TGTGCCAGCAGCGTAGGGGGAACAAATGAGCAGTTCTTC.

There are many counts of this clonotype. This sequence joins TRBV6-1 and TRBJ2-5; 12 bases match TRBD2. Germline CDR1 MNHNS, CDR2 SASEGT. The CDR3 extends over 16 amino acids. V lost 5 bases and J lost 5; bases outside the gene matches: 9. The chain's CDR3 is CASSWASGRAGETQYF. The CDR3 DNA reads TGTGCCAGCAGTTGGGCTAGCGGGAGGGCCGGTGAGACCCAGTACTTC.

This clonotype was seen more than once but under ten times. The chain carries TRBV6-2 or TRBV6-3 and TRBJ2-7; D might be TRBD1 (6 bases). Germline CDR1 reads MNHEY; CDR2 reads SVGEGT. V lost 6 bases, J lost 5 bases, and 20 bases lay in between. This CDR3 comprises 15 residues. CDR3 loop: CASSSPDQGRHEQYF. Written as DNA, the CDR3 is TGTGCCAGCAGCTCCCCGGACCAGGGGCGCCACGAGCAGTACTTC.

CDR3 sequence reads: CASSFRPAGGSSTDTQYF. CDR3 nucleotide sequence: TGTGCCAGCAGCTTCAGGCCCGCCGGTGGGAGTAGCACAGATACGCAGTATTTT. The chain joins TRBV11-1 to TRBJ2-3; maybe TRBD2 (5 bases). This CDR3 has 18 amino acids. The germline gives CDR1 SGHAT, CDR2 FQDESV (reference sequence). V was clipped by 3 bases and J by 0 bases, with 19 bases between them. Full variable domain (remainder filled in from reference TRBV11-1 and TRBJ2-3): EAEVAQSPRYKITEKSQAVAFWCDPISGHATLYWYRQILGQGPELLVQFQDESVVDDSQLPKDRFSAERLKGVDSTLKIQPAELGDSAMYLCASSFRPAGGSSTDTQYFGPGTRLTVL.

This clonotype was detected many times. This rearrangement joins TRBV24-1 to TRBJ2-1, with 8 bases lining up with TRBD1. Germline assignment: CDR1 KGHDR and CDR2 SFDVKD. Trimming removed 3 bases from V and 6 bases from J; junction bases left unmatched: 3. CDR3 size: 14 residues. The CDR3 sequence is CATSDLTGGNEQFF. As DNA, the CDR3 is TGTGCCACCAGTGATCTCACAGGGGGCAATGAGCAGTTCTTC.

At least ten counts were recorded for this clonotype. The chain couples TRBV9 to TRBJ2-3, with D maybe TRBD2 (6 bases). The V gene lost 5 bases and the J gene lost 0 bases, with 10 bases spanning the gap. Germline-derived CDR1 and CDR2 are SGDLS and YYNGEE. This CDR3 spans 14 amino acids. CDR3 amino acids: CASSVAGSTDTQYF. CDR3 sequence (DNA): TGTGCCAGCAGTGTGGCGGGAAGCACAGATACGCAGTATTTT.

The sample holds many counts of this clonotype. The V and J genes are TRBV28 and TRBJ2-2, with D maybe TRBD2 (6 bases). The CDR3 runs 18 residues. Germline assignment: CDR1 MDHEN and CDR2 SYDVKM. Trimming removed 2 bases at V and 3 bases at J, with 19 bases between. The CDR3 sequence is CASSLRDFLLVDTGELFF. In nucleotides, the CDR3 is TGTGCCAGCAGTTTAAGGGACTTCTTATTAGTGGACACCGGGGAGCTGTTTTTT.

Only a few counts were recorded for this clonotype. This chain links TRBV27 with TRBJ1-5; no reliable D call. Germline V CDR1 and CDR2: MNHEY, SMNVEV (reference sequence). The CDR3 is 12 amino acids. Trimming took 3 bases from V and 3 from J, leaving 3 bases between them. The CDR3 nucleotides read TGTGCCAGCAGTTTTGCCAATCAGCCCCAGCATTTT. As protein: CASSFANQPQHF.

The chain links TRBV19 to TRBJ2-3, with 11 nucleotides matching TRBD2. This CDR3 is built from 16 residues. CDR1 LNHDA and CDR2 SQIVND come from the germline V gene (reference sequence). The junction had 14 bases not matched to a gene; V was cut back by 6 bases and J by 9 bases. The CDR3 bases are TGTGCCAGTAGCCCGGGACTAGCGGCAGCCACGGTGACGCAGTATTTT. It specifies CASSPGLAAATVTQYF. The full variable domain, rest sourced from reference TRBV19 and TRBJ2-3, is DGGITQSPKYLFRKEGQNVTLSCEQNLNHDAMYWYRQDPGQGLRLIYYSQIVNDFQKGDIAEGYSVSREKKESFPLTVTSAQKNPTAFYLCASSPGLAAATVTQYFGPGTRLTVL.

Only a few counts were recorded for this clonotype. The rearrangement uses TRBV7-9 and TRBJ2-2; D gene ambiguous. Between the trimmed V and J ends, which lost 1 base and 1 base, there was a span of 13 bases. The CDR3 runs to 17 residues. Germline CDR1 and CDR2: SEHNR and FQNEAQ (reference sequence). The CDR3 bases are TGTGCCAGCAGCTTAGAGTCTGGGCAAAAGAACACCGGGGAGCTGTTTTTT. Protein: CASSLESGQKNTGELFF.

V gene TRBV6-5 combines with J gene TRBJ2-1, with 12 bases fitting TRBD2. Germline CDR1 MNHEY, CDR2 SVGAGI. This CDR3 contains 16 residues. The V segment lost 2 bases and the J segment 4 bases; nucleotides outside the gene matches: 3. This chain's CDR3 is CASSYLLAGGYNEQFF. CDR3 DNA sequence: TGTGCCAGCAGTTACCTCCTAGCGGGAGGGTACAATGAGCAGTTCTTC.

This clonotype was seen many times. The chain employs TRBV2 and TRBJ2-5; 11 bases map to TRBD2. CDR1 SNHLY and CDR2 FYNNEI come from the germline V gene. V shed 9 bases and J 3 bases; nucleotides not matched to a gene: 9. The CDR3 has 15 residues. CDR3 region: CASLRLAGIEETQYF. Here the CDR3 DNA reads TGTGCCAGTCTGAGACTAGCGGGAATAGAAGAGACCCAGTACTTC.